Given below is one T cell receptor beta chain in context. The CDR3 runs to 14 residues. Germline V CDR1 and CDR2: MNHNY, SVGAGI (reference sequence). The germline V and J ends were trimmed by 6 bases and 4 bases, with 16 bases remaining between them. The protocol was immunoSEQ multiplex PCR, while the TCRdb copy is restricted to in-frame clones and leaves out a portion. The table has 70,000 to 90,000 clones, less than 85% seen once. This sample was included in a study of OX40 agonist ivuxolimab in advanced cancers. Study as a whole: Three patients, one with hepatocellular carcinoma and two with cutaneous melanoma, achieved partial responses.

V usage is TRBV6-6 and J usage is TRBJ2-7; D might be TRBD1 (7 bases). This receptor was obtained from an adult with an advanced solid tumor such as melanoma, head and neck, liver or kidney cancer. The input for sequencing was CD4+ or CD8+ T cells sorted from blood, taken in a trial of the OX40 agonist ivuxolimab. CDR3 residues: CASREGQLTYEQYF. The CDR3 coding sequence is TGTGCCAGCAGGGAGGGACAGCTGACATACGAGCAGTACTTC.